This T cell receptor beta chain was sequenced during a study of blood T cell repertoires in COVID-19. On the study more broadly: Samples came from the United States, Italy and Spain, spanning acute and convalescent COVID-19. T cells, B-cell-depleted T cells, or PBMCs provided the cDNA or gDNA that served as material.

The germline V gene has CDR1 KGHDR and CDR2 SFDVKD. The ends were cut back, 4 bases at V and 4 bases at J, with 4 bases in the middle. This CDR3 is 12 amino acids long. The authors' processing: Amplification from reference gene primers served as the basis for estimated nucleated cell counts. Data came from immunoSEQ multiplex PCR; TCRdb stores just in-frame clones and leaves some out. V and J calls and clone size are those listed in that table; D and trimming were worked out from the DNA. This table holds over 85,000 clones, around 86% found once. The chain couples TRBV24-1 to TRBJ2-1; D uncertain. The receptor was isolated from a woman aged 70-85 years with acute or convalescent COVID-19. The source material was peripheral blood. This CDR3 reads CATSDNYNEQFF. In DNA form, the CDR3 reads TGTGCCACCAGTGACAATTACAATGAGCAGTTCTTC.